This TCR beta chain was captured in a study of Ad26.COV2.S vaccination and SARS-CoV-2 variants. Treatment in this sample: 19 received Ad26.COV2.S at low or high dose, single or two shots; several received placebo; per-sample allocation not given. Day 63 after the first vaccine or placebo injection was the time point for sampling. An Ad26 vector that expressed Wuhan-strain SARS-CoV-2 spike constituted the vaccine. This table comes from immunoSEQ multiplex PCR, and its TCRdb copy is limited to in-frame clones, with some not included. The sample consists of under 400,000 clones, more than 75% of them appearing once. The ends lost 2 bases at V and 0 bases at J; junction bases unmatched: 2. Germline V gene sequence: CDR1 SGDLS, CDR2 YYNGEE. The CDR3 runs to 15 residues. Concerning this clone itself: This CDR3 is also generated by other DNA sequences in the sample.

This sequence was found in a person aged 18-65 years who received the Ad26.COV2.S COVID-19 vaccine or a placebo. The sample consisted of peripheral blood, taken in a trial of Ad26.COV2.S vaccine versus placebo. The gene calls are TRBV9 and TRBJ2-3; the match to TRBD2 covers 8 bases. The CDR3 region is CASSVSGGSTDTQYF. DNA for the CDR3: TGTGCCAGCAGCGTCAGCGGGGGAAGCACAGATACGCAGTATTTT.